This is a list of T cell receptor beta chains from one sample in a study of cytomegalovirus exposure and HLA in healthy donors. Sequenced by immunoSEQ multiplex PCR; TCRdb stores in-frame clones only, minus some. The sample holds approximately 160,000 clones, about four fifths seen once. Sequencing input: PBMCs. Source of these receptors: a man aged 25 to 40 in good health and CMV-seropositive. CDR3s include the opening cysteine and the closing phenylalanine or tryptophan. The order of the fields is D gene, V gene, clone size, J gene, CDR3 DNA, CDR3 protein. A D gene is named only where the DNA matches it firmly. Not all rows give a size; the values are once, few, many and, for expanded clones, a class.

>TRBD1|TRBV28|-|TRBJ2-7
TGTGCCAGTACAGGGGGCAGGGCCTACGAGCAGTACTTC
CASTGGRAYEQYF
>-|TRBV7-2|-|TRBJ2-2
TGTGCCAGCAGCTTAGGAAGGGACACCGTGAGTCGCGGGGAGCTGTTTTTT
CASSLGRDTVSRGELFF
>TRBD2|TRBV7-3|-|TRBJ2-1
TGTGCCAGCAGCAGCCTGGGACACTCGTATCTAGCGGGGGGGCCCAATGAGCAGTTCTTC
CASSSLGHSYLAGGPNEQFF
>TRBD2|TRBV7-9|once|TRBJ2-7
TGTGCCAGCAGCTTTTCGAGGACTAGCGTCTTCTACGAGCAGTACTTC
CASSFSRTSVFYEQYF
>TRBD2|TRBV6-4|-|TRBJ2-1
TGTGCCAGCAGTGCCGCGGGAGGGGCCTACAATGAGCAGTTCTTC
CASSAAGGAYNEQFF
>TRBD2|TRBV27|-|TRBJ2-7
TGTGCCAGCAGTTTACTAGCGGGAGGAGGCGAGCAGTACTTC
CASSLLAGGGEQYF
>-|TRBV28|-|TRBJ1-2
TGTGCCAGCACCGACACGAACTATGGCTACACCTTC
CASTDTNYGYTF
>TRBD2|TRBV27|-|TRBJ2-7
TGTGCCAGCACAACGACTAGCTCTCACGAGCAGTACTTC
CASTTTSSHEQYF
>-|TRBV28|-|TRBJ1-1
TGTGCCAGCAGCCTACCCTCAGGGGACAAAGCTTTCTTT
CASSLPSGDKAFF
>-|TRBV4-2|-|TRBJ1-3
TGTGCCAGCAGCCAAGAGGGTCGGGGTAGCATAGACACCATATATTTT
CASSQEGRGSIDTIYF
>TRBD2|TRBV7-2|-|TRBJ2-3
TGTGCCAGCAGCTTAGGTCGGGGTAGCGGGAGTACGCAGTATTTT
CASSLGRGSGSTQYF
>-|TRBV6-1|once|TRBJ2-7
TGTGCCAGCAGTGAAGTTGACCTAGCTTCCGAGCAGTACTTC
CASSEVDLASEQYF
>-|TRBV18|-|TRBJ2-5
TGTGCCAGCTCACCACGTCAGGGTTACGGAGAGACCCAGTACTTC
CASSPRQGYGETQYF
>-|TRBV6-5|-|TRBJ2-7
TGTGCCAGCAGTTACTCAATGGCAGACTCCTACGAGCAGTACTTC
CASSYSMADSYEQYF
>-|TRBV27|-|TRBJ2-7
TGTGCCAGCAGTCCAACCAGGGGTCCCTACGAGCAGTACTTC
CASSPTRGPYEQYF
>-|TRBV4-3|-|TRBJ1-3
TGCGCCAGCAGCCAAGACGCGGGACCTCTGAACACCATATATTTT
CASSQDAGPLNTIYF
>-|TRBV2|-|TRBJ1-5
TGTGCCAGCGGCAGGGGTGAGCTTGATTTTCAGCCCCAGCATTTT
CASGRGELDFQPQHF
>TRBD2|TRBV11-2|-|TRBJ2-7
TGTGCCAGCAGCTTCGGGGGGTCCCTCTACTACGAGCAGTACTTC
CASSFGGSLYYEQYF
>-|TRBV7-9|-|TRBJ1-2
TGTGCCAGCAGCTTACATGGCAGGGAGGTGGAGGGCTACACCTTC
CASSLHGREVEGYTF
>-|TRBV5-8|-|TRBJ2-7
TGTGCCAGCAGCCCACCCCCCCAGACAGGTCCCGGGGTGCGTGGCTACGAGCAGTACTTC
CASSPPPQTGPGVRGYEQYF
>-|TRBV5-1|few|TRBJ1-2
TGCGCCAGCAGCTTGGTGACAGACAATGGCTACACCTTC
CASSLVTDNGYTF
>TRBD1|TRBV5-4|once|TRBJ2-7
TGTGCCAGCAGCCGGGACAGGGCAAACTCCTACGAGCAGTACTTC
CASSRDRANSYEQYF
>-|TRBV29-1|-|TRBJ2-5
TGCAGCGTGCGCCGGGTCGGAGAGACCCAGTACTTC
CSVRRVGETQYF
>-|TRBV5-4|-|TRBJ2-1
TGTGCCAGCAGCTTTCGAGCGGAGTACTCCTACAATGAGCAGTTCTTC
CASSFRAEYSYNEQFF
>-|TRBV4-1|-|TRBJ2-1
TGCGCCAGCAGCCAAGAGGCGGGGATCTCCTACAATGAGCAGTTCTTC
CASSQEAGISYNEQFF
>TRBD1|TRBV19|-|TRBJ2-5
TGTGCCAGTAGGGACAGGGTGGGGGAGACCCAGTACTTC
CASRDRVGETQYF
>TRBD2|TRBV4-1|-|TRBJ2-7
TGCGCCAGCAGCCAGTCTAGCGGGCTAAGCCCCTACGAGCAGTACTTC
CASSQSSGLSPYEQYF
>TRBD2|TRBV5-4|-|TRBJ2-1
TGTGCCAGCAACCAGGGACTAACCTCCTACAATGAGCAGTTCTTC
CASNQGLTSYNEQFF
>TRBD1|TRBV4-1|-|TRBJ1-1
TGCGCCAGCAGCCAACTCGGACAGGGGGGCACTGAAGCTTTCTTT
CASSQLGQGGTEAFF
>TRBD2|TRBV11-2|-|TRBJ2-7
TGTGCCAGCAGCTTGGGCGGGAGGACATACGAGCAGTACTTC
CASSLGGRTYEQYF
>TRBD2|TRBV9|-|TRBJ2-1
TGTGCCAGCAGCGCGGGAGGAGCTTCGGGGAATGAGCAGTTCTTC
CASSAGGASGNEQFF
>TRBD2|TRBV4-2|-|TRBJ2-3
TGTGCCAGCAGCCATCAGTGGGCGGGAGTGATCACAGATACGCAGTATTTT
CASSHQWAGVITDTQYF
>TRBD1|TRBV9|-|TRBJ1-2
TGTGCCAGCAGCCCTCAGCAGGGGGCTCGGGATGGCTACACCTTC
CASSPQQGARDGYTF
>-|TRBV29-1|-|TRBJ1-1
TGCAGCGTTGTTCAGGGGGAAGCTTTCTTT
CSVVQGEAFF
>TRBD1|TRBV15|-|TRBJ2-2
TGTGCCACCAGCAGAGATAGGACAGGGTTCACCGGGGAGCTGTTTTTT
CATSRDRTGFTGELFF
>-|TRBV29-1|-|TRBJ2-1
TGCAGCGGGGGGACTCCACCCAATGAGCAGTTCTTC
CSGGTPPNEQFF
>TRBD1|TRBV10-3|-|TRBJ2-5
TGTGCCATCAGTGAGTCGAAGGGCAGGGGGAAAGAGACCCAGTACTTC
CAISESKGRGKETQYF
>TRBD1|TRBV9|-|TRBJ1-6
TGTGCCAGCAGCGAGGGGGCCGGAATACCCCTCCACTTT
CASSEGAGIPLHF
>TRBD1|TRBV20-1|-|TRBJ2-7
TGCAGTGCCAGGGGGTACGAGCAGTACTTC
CSARGYEQYF
>TRBD1|TRBV2|-|TRBJ1-1
TGTGCCAGCAGTGCGACAGGGGTTACTGAAGCTTTCTTT
CASSATGVTEAFF
>-|TRBV9|once|TRBJ1-2
TGTGCCAGCAGCGCTACCCAGGGTGGGTATGGCTACACCTTC
CASSATQGGYGYTF